This is a list of T cell receptor beta chains from one sample in a study of blood T cell repertoires in COVID-19. Produced via immunoSEQ multiplex PCR; TCRdb's table is partial and in-frame only. Here the sample spans 50,000 or so clones, over 75% being singletons. Sequenced sample: peripheral blood. All receptors come from a man aged 50-60 years with active COVID-19. The CDR3 runs from the conserved cysteine through the conserved F or W. The order of the fields is D gene, V gene, J gene, clone size, CDR3 DNA, CDR3 protein. The D gene is left open where the match is weak. Rows may omit the clone size; those that give it use once, few, many or a size class.

D: .; V: TRBV19; J: TRBJ1-5; size: .; DNA: TGTGCCAGTATCTCTCCCTGGACAGTCGATAGCAATCAGCCCCAGCATTTT; CDR3: CASISPWTVDSNQPQHF
D: .; V: TRBV30; J: TRBJ1-3; size: .; DNA: TGTGCCTGGAGCCCAGGGGCCGCTGGAAACACCATATATTTT; CDR3: CAWSPGAAGNTIYF
D: TRBD1; V: TRBV2; J: TRBJ2-7; size: .; DNA: TGTGCCAGCTTCGACCGGGACAGGGGGGTTTACGAGCAGTACTTC; CDR3: CASFDRDRGVYEQYF
D: TRBD1; V: TRBV5-4; J: TRBJ1-1; size: .; DNA: TGTGCCAGCAGCGTCGCCCCGGGACAGGGGGCAGGTGAAGCTTTCTTT; CDR3: CASSVAPGQGAGEAFF
D: TRBD1; V: TRBV25-1; J: TRBJ1-1; size: .; DNA: TGTGCCAGCAGAGGACAGGTCCTTATCGAAGCTTTCTTT; CDR3: CASRGQVLIEAFF
D: .; V: TRBV15; J: TRBJ1-3; size: .; DNA: TGTGCCACCAGCAGAGAACAGGGTAATACTGGAAACACCATATATTTT; CDR3: CATSREQGNTGNTIYF
D: TRBD2; V: TRBV10-3; J: TRBJ2-3; size: once; DNA: TGTGCCATCAGGCCTAGCGGGTACACAGATACGCAGTATTTT; CDR3: CAIRPSGYTDTQYF
D: .; V: TRBV4-1; J: TRBJ2-6; size: .; DNA: TGCGCCAGCAGCCCGACAGAATCAATCGTCTCTGGGGCCAACGTCCTGACTTTC; CDR3: CASSPTESIVSGANVLTF
D: TRBD2; V: TRBV10-3; J: TRBJ2-1; size: .; DNA: TGTGCCATAACTAGCGGGGGAGACAATGAGCAGTTCTTC; CDR3: CAITSGGDNEQFF
D: .; V: TRBV2; J: TRBJ1-2; size: .; DNA: TGTGCCAGCAGTGACGGCGGGGGCATGAACTATGGCTACACCTTC; CDR3: CASSDGGGMNYGYTF
D: TRBD2; V: TRBV29-1; J: TRBJ2-3; size: .; DNA: TGCAGCGTACGGGGGGATTCAGATACGCAGTATTTT; CDR3: CSVRGDSDTQYF
D: TRBD2; V: TRBV5-1; J: TRBJ2-7; size: .; DNA: TGCGCCAGCAGCCCGACTAGCGGGGAGCTGGAGCAGTACTTC; CDR3: CASSPTSGELEQYF
D: .; V: TRBV7-8; J: TRBJ1-1; size: .; DNA: TGTGCCAGCAGCTTTGGGGGGAAAGGTGAAGCTTTCTTT; CDR3: CASSFGGKGEAFF
D: TRBD2; V: TRBV6-2/TRBV6-3; J: TRBJ2-1; size: .; DNA: TGTGCCAGCAGTACCGGGACTAGCGGGACCCCGCCCTACAATGAGCAGTTCTTC; CDR3: CASSTGTSGTPPYNEQFF
D: TRBD2; V: TRBV6-2/TRBV6-3; J: TRBJ2-1; size: .; DNA: TGTGCCAGCACCCCCGCCCGGACTAGCAGATACAATGAGCAGTTCTTC; CDR3: CASTPARTSRYNEQFF
D: .; V: TRBV4-2; J: TRBJ1-3; size: .; DNA: TGTGCCAGCAGCCAGACAGGCTCTGGAAACACCATATATTTT; CDR3: CASSQTGSGNTIYF
D: .; V: TRBV6-6; J: TRBJ1-1; size: .; DNA: TGTGCCAGCACCGCCCAGGGGATGAGGGGTGAAGCTTTCTTT; CDR3: CASTAQGMRGEAFF
D: TRBD1; V: TRBV12-3/TRBV12-4; J: TRBJ2-1; size: .; DNA: TGTGCCAGCAGCCCCCGGACAGGCGGAGAGCAGTTCTTC; CDR3: CASSPRTGGEQFF
D: .; V: TRBV7-9; J: TRBJ2-3; size: once; DNA: TGTGCCAGCAGGGGGGCTAGCACAGATACGCAGTATTTT; CDR3: CASRGASTDTQYF
D: .; V: TRBV11-3; J: TRBJ2-3; size: .; DNA: TGTGCCAGCAGCTCGGGGGGTTGGACAGGGTTGACAGATACGCAGTATTTT; CDR3: CASSSGGWTGLTDTQYF
D: .; V: TRBV7-6; J: TRBJ2-1; size: once; DNA: TGTGCCAGCACCACCCGACAGGTGGGCTACAATGGGCAGTTCTTC; CDR3: CASTTRQVGYNGQFF
D: .; V: TRBV29-1; J: TRBJ2-3; size: .; DNA: TGCAGCGTTGTCCCGGGACTCGATACTTCAGATACGCAGTATTTT; CDR3: CSVVPGLDTSDTQYF
D: TRBD2; V: TRBV2; J: TRBJ2-1; size: once; DNA: TGTGCCAGCAGAGGGACTAGCTCAGGGGTTGAGCAGTTCTTC; CDR3: CASRGTSSGVEQFF
D: .; V: TRBV6-5; J: TRBJ1-2; size: .; DNA: TGTGCCAGCAGCCCCACAGGGAGCTATGGCTACACCTTC; CDR3: CASSPTGSYGYTF
D: TRBD1; V: TRBV15; J: TRBJ2-4; size: .; DNA: TGTGCCACCAGCAGAAGACAGGGTGGGGACATTCAGTACTTC; CDR3: CATSRRQGGDIQYF
D: .; V: TRBV3-1/TRBV3-2; J: TRBJ1-6; size: few; DNA: TGTGCCAGCAGCCTGCGACAGCCCTCTTCACCCCTCCACTTT; CDR3: CASSLRQPSSPLHF
D: .; V: TRBV7-2; J: TRBJ1-1; size: .; DNA: TGTGCCAGCAGCCTGAAGGGTCGGGGGGACACTGAAGCTTTCTTT; CDR3: CASSLKGRGDTEAFF
D: TRBD1; V: TRBV6-2/TRBV6-3; J: TRBJ1-1; size: once; DNA: TGTGCCAGCAGCCGACAGGGACGGAACACTGAAGCTTTCTTT; CDR3: CASSRQGRNTEAFF
D: .; V: TRBV5-1; J: TRBJ2-2; size: .; DNA: TGCGCCAGCAGCCTGCCGGGTACCGGGGAGCTGTTTTTT; CDR3: CASSLPGTGELFF
D: .; V: TRBV6-2/TRBV6-3; J: TRBJ2-1; size: .; DNA: TGTGCCAGCAGTACGGCTCTAGCCAATGAGCAGTTCTTC; CDR3: CASSTALANEQFF
D: TRBD1; V: TRBV6-5; J: TRBJ1-4; size: .; DNA: TGTGCCAGCAGTTACAGGACAGGGAGTGAAAAACTGTTTTTT; CDR3: CASSYRTGSEKLFF
D: .; V: TRBV5-1; J: TRBJ1-6; size: .; DNA: TGCGCCAGCAGCCTACGAACCGGGAACTATAATTCACCCCTCCACTTT; CDR3: CASSLRTGNYNSPLHF
D: .; V: TRBV12-3/TRBV12-4; J: TRBJ2-5; size: .; DNA: TGTGCCAGCACACTAACAGGGTCAGAGACCCAGTACTTC; CDR3: CASTLTGSETQYF
D: .; V: TRBV5-1; J: TRBJ1-2; size: few; DNA: TGCGCCAGCAGCTTTCAGGGAAGCTACACCTTC; CDR3: CASSFQGSYTF
D: .; V: TRBV7-2; J: TRBJ2-7; size: .; DNA: TGTGCCAGCAGCTTAGACAAGCGGAACGAGCAGTACTTC; CDR3: CASSLDKRNEQYF
D: .; V: TRBV27; J: TRBJ1-5; size: .; DNA: TGTGCCAGCAGTTTGGGCAGCAATCAGCCCCAGCATTTT; CDR3: CASSLGSNQPQHF
D: TRBD2; V: TRBV7-2; J: TRBJ2-1; size: .; DNA: TGTGCCAGCAGTCAATCTAGCGGGTACTACAATGAGCAGTTCTTC; CDR3: CASSQSSGYYNEQFF
D: TRBD2; V: TRBV10-3; J: TRBJ2-3; size: .; DNA: TGTGCCATCAGCACCGGGACTAGCGGGAGGGCAGATACGCAGTATTTT; CDR3: CAISTGTSGRADTQYF
D: .; V: TRBV7-2; J: TRBJ1-6; size: .; DNA: TGTGCCAGCAGCTTTACAGGGAAGGGATCACCCCTCCACTTT; CDR3: CASSFTGKGSPLHF
D: .; V: TRBV19; J: TRBJ1-5; size: .; DNA: TGTGCCAGCAACGTGGGGGGAAGTCAGCCCCAGCATTTT; CDR3: CASNVGGSQPQHF
D: TRBD1; V: TRBV30; J: TRBJ2-7; size: .; DNA: TGTGCCTGGAGCTTACCCCTAGGGACAGGGGACCTCCCGGACTACGAGCAGTACTTC; CDR3: CAWSLPLGTGDLPDYEQYF
D: .; V: TRBV7-9; J: TRBJ2-1; size: .; DNA: TGTGCCAGCAGCTTAGCTTCGACTAGCAATGAGCAGTTCTTC; CDR3: CASSLASTSNEQFF
D: .; V: TRBV7-9; J: TRBJ2-7; size: few; DNA: TGTGCCAGCAGCTTAATTACCGACAGCGAGCAGTACTTC; CDR3: CASSLITDSEQYF
D: .; V: TRBV20-1; J: TRBJ2-1; size: .; DNA: TGCAGTGCTAGTGCGTCGCGGAATGAGCAGTTCTTC; CDR3: CSASASRNEQFF
D: TRBD1; V: TRBV7-7; J: TRBJ2-1; size: .; DNA: TGTGCTAGCAGCTTAGCATTGTTTGGACAGGGTTACAATGAGCAGTTCTTC; CDR3: CASSLALFGQGYNEQFF
D: TRBD1; V: TRBV2; J: TRBJ1-2; size: .; DNA: TGTGCCAGCAGCTCCCGGGACAGGGGTAACTATGGCTACACCTTC; CDR3: CASSSRDRGNYGYTF
D: TRBD2; V: TRBV13; J: TRBJ2-3; size: .; DNA: TGTGCCAGCAGCCACATAGCGGGTGTTACTAGCACAGATACGCAGTATTTT; CDR3: CASSHIAGVTSTDTQYF
D: .; V: TRBV2; J: TRBJ1-1; size: .; DNA: TGTGCCAGCTCGCCGGGAAGGACTGAAGCTTTCTTT; CDR3: CASSPGRTEAFF
D: .; V: TRBV27; J: TRBJ1-1; size: .; DNA: TGTGCCAGCAGAAATGACTTGAACACTGAAGCTTTCTTT; CDR3: CASRNDLNTEAFF
D: TRBD1; V: TRBV5-4; J: TRBJ1-2; size: few; DNA: TGTGCCAGCAGCCCGGACAGGAACTATGGCTACACCTTC; CDR3: CASSPDRNYGYTF
D: TRBD2; V: TRBV18; J: TRBJ2-1; size: .; DNA: TGTGCCAGCTTCCCGGGGGGCTCCTACAATGAGCAGTTCTTC; CDR3: CASFPGGSYNEQFF
D: .; V: TRBV3-1/TRBV3-2; J: TRBJ2-6; size: .; DNA: TGTGCCAGCAGCCAAGATTATGGGGGGAGAGCTGGGGCCAACGTCCTGACTTTC; CDR3: CASSQDYGGRAGANVLTF
D: TRBD1; V: TRBV3-1/TRBV3-2; J: TRBJ1-1; size: .; DNA: TGTGCCAGCAGCCGGGGACAGATCACTGAAGCTTTCTTT; CDR3: CASSRGQITEAFF